The rows below give T cell receptor beta chains drawn from one sample of a study of T cells in Graves' hyperthyroidism and ophthalmopathy. A single record per CDR3 protein comes from TCRdb applying MiXCR to the multiplex PCR reads. Of 560,000 or so distinct CDR3 sequences listed, approximately 20% are singletons. Specimen: blood. The source is a man in his forties with Graves' ophthalmopathy. Both conserved end residues are part of each CDR3. The D gene is left open where the match is weak. Only some rows state a clone size, as once, few, many or a class for expanded clones.

v_call	d_call	clone_size	j_call	cdr3_aa	cdr3_nt
TRBV18	TRBD1	-	TRBJ2-7	CASSSLSETGSYEQYF	TGTGCCAGCTCATCCTTGAGCGAGACAGGGTCCTACGAGCAGTACTTC
TRBV27	TRBD2	few	TRBJ2-2	CASSLSLAGPPGELFF	TGTGCCAGCAGTTTAAGTCTAGCGGGCCCCCCCGGGGAGCTGTTTTTT
TRBV9	TRBD2	few	TRBJ2-1	CASSPSGGDEQFF	TGTGCCAGCAGCCCCTCGGGGGGGGATGAGCAGTTCTTC
TRBV2	-	many	TRBJ2-3	CASSAGVTDTQYF	TGTGCCAGCAGTGCTGGGGTCACAGATACGCAGTATTTT
TRBV6-2/TRBV6-3	-	-	TRBJ2-2	CASRTTSFAGELFF	TGTGCCAGCAGGACGACTAGTTTCGCCGGGGAGCTGTTTTTT
TRBV5-1	TRBD1	few	TRBJ1-1	CASSEQGARMTEAFF	TGCGCCAGCAGTGAACAGGGGGCAAGAATGACTGAAGCTTTCTTT
TRBV20-1	-	few	TRBJ2-7	CSARIRPDGYEQYF	TGCAGTGCTAGGATTCGCCCGGATGGCTACGAGCAGTACTTC
TRBV10-3	-	many	TRBJ2-5	CAISEQRLDPETQYF	TGTGCCATCAGTGAGCAGCGACTCGACCCGGAGACCCAGTACTTC
TRBV11-2	-	many	TRBJ2-3	CASSSRLGYTDTQYF	TGTGCCAGCAGTTCCCGACTGGGCTACACAGATACGCAGTATTTT
TRBV19	TRBD1	few	TRBJ1-1	CASSMGQGRRNTEAFF	TGTGCCAGTAGTATGGGACAGGGAAGGAGGAACACTGAAGCTTTCTTT
TRBV28	-	many	TRBJ1-2	CASSLPASTGAEYGYTF	TGTGCCAGCAGTTTACCTGCTAGTACGGGGGCGGAGTATGGCTACACCTTC